This entry lists 17 T cell receptor beta chains sequenced from one sample in a study of cytomegalovirus exposure and HLA in healthy donors. Primers: 60 Vbeta forward and 13 Jbeta reverse. Sequencing was performed with immunoSEQ multiplex PCR; in TCRdb, only in-frame clones are kept and a portion is missing. Seen here are some 130,000 clones, around four fifths observed once, and the top ten hold roughly 1.2%. Source material: PBMCs. These receptors all come from a boy younger than 18 in good health and CMV-seronegative.

The rearrangement joins TRBV25-1 to TRBJ2-7; D is undetermined. Germline CDR1 MGHDK, CDR2 SYGVNS. The length of the CDR3 is 13 residues. Deletions cut 4 bases from V and 3 bases from J, with 10 bases between. The CDR3 region has the DNA TGTGCCAGCAGTGCGCCACTCGTCTACGAGCAGTACTTC. This gives the protein CASSAPLVYEQYF.

Only one count was recorded for this clone. V usage is TRBV30 and J usage is TRBJ1-3; TRBD1 matches at 8 bases. The ends lost 2 bases at V and 6 bases at J; junction bases unmatched: 9. The germline V gene has CDR1 GTSNPN and CDR2 SVGIG (reference sequence). The CDR3 contains 15 residues. CDR3 DNA: TGTGCCTGGAGTATCCTGGACAGGGCCTTAAACACCATATATTTT. It codes for CAWSILDRALNTIYF.

A note on this clone: The same CDR3 arises from other DNA sequences in this sample as well. The chain carries TRBV30 and TRBJ1-2; D remains unclear. V was shortened by 4 bases and J by 4 bases, with 10 bases between the two germline ends. The CDR3 covers 12 residues. Germline values: CDR1 GTSNPN, CDR2 SVGIG (reference sequence). The CDR3 spells CAWTEGGYGYTF. CDR3 DNA sequence: TGTGCCTGGACGGAAGGCGGCTATGGCTACACCTTC. Full variable domain (rest looked up from reference TRBV30 and TRBJ1-2): SQTIHQWPATLVQPVGSPLSLECTVEGTSNPNLYWYRQAAGRGLQLLFYSVGIGQISSEVPQNLSASRPQDRQFILSSKKLLLSDSGFYLCAWTEGGYGYTFGSGTRLTVV.

The gene calls are TRBV5-1 and TRBJ2-1; D unclear. From germline, CDR1 is SGHRS and CDR2 YFSETQ. V shed 0 bases and J shed 5 bases, with 9 bases lying between them. The CDR3 covers 14 residues. CDR3 sequence (DNA): TGCGCCAGCAGCTTGGAGCCTACCAACAATGAGCAGTTCTTC. Residues: CASSLEPTNNEQFF. The whole variable domain, filled in from reference TRBV5-1 and TRBJ2-1, reads KAGVTQTPRYLIKTRGQQVTLSCSPISGHRSVSWYQQTPGQGLQFLFEYFSETQRNKGNFPGRFSGRQFSNSRSEMNVSTLELGDSALYLCASSLEPTNNEQFFGPGTRLTVL.

This clone came up a few times. The rearrangement uses TRBV7-2 and TRBJ2-3, with D perhaps matching TRBD2 (6 bases). Trimming removed 6 bases from V and 2 bases from J, with 12 bases in between. The CDR3 has 14 residues. Germline V gene lookup returns CDR1 SGHTA and CDR2 FQGNSA. In DNA form, the CDR3 reads TGTGCCAGCAGTTTGGGACTTTCCACAGATACGCAGTATTTT. Encoded protein: CASSLGLSTDTQYF.

V is TRBV30 and J is TRBJ1-5; possibly TRBD1 for D (6 bases). The CDR3 extends over 13 amino acids. V was shortened by 4 bases and J by 2 bases, with 9 bases between the two germline ends. In germline, CDR1 is GTSNPN, CDR2 SVGIG (reference sequence). DNA of the CDR3: TGTGCCTGGAACAGGGCTGGCAATCAGCCCCAGCATTTT. Translation: CAWNRAGNQPQHF.

This sequence joins TRBV29-1 and TRBJ2-1, with 8 positions matching TRBD1. This CDR3 is 16 amino acids long. Trimming took 5 bases from V and 6 from J; bases not matched to a gene: 15. Germline-derived CDR1 and CDR2 are SQVTM and ANQGSEA. The CDR3, as DNA: TGCAGCGTTTCCAAGGGGGGTTTAACAGGGGGCAATGAGCAGTTCTTC. Protein sequence: CSVSKGGLTGGNEQFF.

This chain joins TRBV30 and TRBJ1-2; 8 bases are shared with TRBD1. The CDR3 is made up of 15 amino acids. CDR1 and CDR2 (germline): GTSNPN, SVGIG (reference sequence). Trimming cost V 1 base and J 6 bases; bases outside gene matches: 10. CDR3 loop: CAWSGPIRGRNGYTF. The CDR3 DNA reads TGTGCCTGGAGTGGCCCTATCAGGGGGCGGAATGGCTACACCTTC.

The rearrangement links TRBV14 to TRBJ2-7; 8 bases map to TRBD1. CDR1 and CDR2 from the germline V gene are SGHDN and FVKESK. V dropped 4 bases and J dropped 3; count of bases not matched to a gene: 11. CDR3 length: 16 residues. The CDR3 protein is CASSRPLGTGDYEQYF. CDR3 in DNA: TGTGCCAGCAGCCGACCCCTCGGGACAGGAGACTACGAGCAGTACTTC.

The genes are TRBV5-1 and TRBJ2-5, with D tentatively TRBD2 (5 bases). Germline loops: CDR1 SGHRS, CDR2 YFSETQ. The V end was cut by 4 bases, the J end by 5 bases, with 18 bases between. The CDR3 has 15 amino acids. The CDR3 sequence is CASSQRPPNQETQYF. The CDR3 nucleotides read TGCGCCAGCAGCCAGCGGCCGCCGAATCAGGAGACCCAGTACTTC.

The J gene is TRBJ1-3, the V gene TRBV6-5; D might be TRBD1 (5 bases). The germline V gene encodes CDR1 MNHEY and CDR2 SVGAGI. V was pared by 6 bases and J by 0 bases, with 9 bases between. CDR3 length: 14 residues. CDR3 in DNA: TGTGCCAGCAGCACGGGGGGCTCTGGAAACACCATATATTTT. It specifies CASSTGGSGNTIYF.

V is TRBV18 and J is TRBJ1-4; 9 bases match TRBD1. The CDR3 is made up of 15 amino acids. In germline, CDR1 is KGHSH, CDR2 LQKENI. Trimming took 0 bases from V and 7 from J; bases not matched to a gene: 3. CDR3 DNA: TGTGCCAGCTCACCACCGGGACAGGGAGGTGAAAAACTGTTTTTT. It yields the protein CASSPPGQGGEKLFF.

This sequence joins TRBV5-5 and TRBJ2-1; TRBD2 might be the D (5 bases). V dropped 3 bases and J dropped 5 bases, with 9 bases sitting between them. Germline V gene lookup returns CDR1 SGHKS and CDR2 YYEKEE (reference sequence). This CDR3 spans 13 amino acids. This CDR3 reads CASSYGINNEQFF. The CDR3 DNA reads TGTGCCAGCAGCTACGGGATCAACAATGAGCAGTTCTTC.

This chain connects TRBV2 to TRBJ2-1; possible D gene TRBD1, 6 bases. Trimming cost V 5 bases and J 6 bases, with 14 bases left between them. This CDR3 region has 14 residues. Germline V lookup: CDR1 SNHLY, CDR2 FYNNEI. CDR3 protein: CASSRVTGTNEQFF. Here the CDR3 DNA reads TGTGCCAGCAGTCGGGTTACAGGGACCAATGAGCAGTTCTTC.

The chain joins TRBV5-1 to TRBJ2-7, with 7 positions matching TRBD1. CDR1 SGHRS and CDR2 YFSETQ come from the germline V gene. With 2 bases clipped from V and 2 bases from J, the junction kept 7 bases outside the gene matches. The CDR3 contains 15 residues. CDR3 sequence (DNA): TGCGCCAGCAGCTTAGCCAGACAGGGACCCTACGAGCAGTACTTC. It encodes CASSLARQGPYEQYF.

A word on this clone: The sample contains more than one DNA sequence encoding this CDR3. The chain couples TRBV7-9 to TRBJ2-1; the match to TRBD2 covers 10 bases. The CDR3 is 15 amino acids. The germline gives CDR1 SEHNR, CDR2 FQNEAQ (reference sequence). The J segment lost 3 bases and the V segment lost 5 bases, leaving 4 bases of the junction unmatched. The CDR3 DNA follows: TGTGCCAGCAGCCGGACTAGCGGAGTCTACAATGAGCAGTTCTTC. It translates to CASSRTSGVYNEQFF.

V is TRBV11-3 and J is TRBJ2-7, with no clear D. V gave up 0 bases and J gave up 3 bases, with 6 bases separating them. CDR3 length: 13 amino acids. CDR1 and CDR2 (germline): SGHNT, YENEEA. CDR3 sequence (DNA): TGTGCCAGCAGCTTAGATCTGAGCTACGAGCAGTACTTC. This encodes CASSLDLSYEQYF.